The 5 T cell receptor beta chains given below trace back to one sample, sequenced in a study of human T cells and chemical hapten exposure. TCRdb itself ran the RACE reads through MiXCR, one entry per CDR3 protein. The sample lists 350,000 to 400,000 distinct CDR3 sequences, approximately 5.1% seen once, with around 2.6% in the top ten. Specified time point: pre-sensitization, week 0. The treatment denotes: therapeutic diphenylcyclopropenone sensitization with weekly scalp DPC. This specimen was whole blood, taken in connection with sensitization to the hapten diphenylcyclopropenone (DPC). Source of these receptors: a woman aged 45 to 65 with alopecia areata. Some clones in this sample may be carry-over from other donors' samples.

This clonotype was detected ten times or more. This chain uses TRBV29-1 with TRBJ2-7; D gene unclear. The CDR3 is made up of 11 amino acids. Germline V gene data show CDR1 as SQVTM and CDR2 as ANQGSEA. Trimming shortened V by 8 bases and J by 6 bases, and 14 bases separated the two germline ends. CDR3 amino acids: CSISVNGEQYF. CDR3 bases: TGCAGCATCTCGGTTAACGGCGAGCAGTACTTC.

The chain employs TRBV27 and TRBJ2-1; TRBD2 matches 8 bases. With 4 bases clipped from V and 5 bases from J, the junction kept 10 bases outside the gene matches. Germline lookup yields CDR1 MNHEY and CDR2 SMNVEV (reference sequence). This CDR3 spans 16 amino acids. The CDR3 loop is CASSSRTSRRHNEQFF. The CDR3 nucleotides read TGTGCCAGCAGTTCTAGGACTAGCAGACGTCACAATGAGCAGTTCTTC.

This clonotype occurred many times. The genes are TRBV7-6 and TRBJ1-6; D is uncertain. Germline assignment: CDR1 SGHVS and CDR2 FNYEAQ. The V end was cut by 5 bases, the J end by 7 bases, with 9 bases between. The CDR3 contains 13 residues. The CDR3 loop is CASSPEANSPLHF. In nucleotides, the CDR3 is TGTGCCAGCAGCCCAGAGGCGAATTCACCCCTCCACTTT.

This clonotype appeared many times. In DNA form, the CDR3 reads TGTGCCAGCAGCTTCCGCCGAGGCGGTCAGCCCCAGCATTTT. Amino acids: CASSFRRGGQPQHF. This sequence joins TRBV5-6 and TRBJ1-5; no clear D. Trimming took 2 bases from V and 6 from J, leaving 12 bases between them. The CDR3 sequence is 14 residues long. Germline V gene sequence: CDR1 SGHDT, CDR2 YYEEEE.

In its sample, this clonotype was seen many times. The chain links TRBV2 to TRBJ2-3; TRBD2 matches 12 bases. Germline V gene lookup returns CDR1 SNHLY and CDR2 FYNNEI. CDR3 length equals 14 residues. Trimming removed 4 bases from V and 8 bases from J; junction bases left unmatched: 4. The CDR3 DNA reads TGTGCCAGCAGTGCAGGACTAGCGGGAAGTACGCAGTATTTT. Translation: CASSAGLAGSTQYF.